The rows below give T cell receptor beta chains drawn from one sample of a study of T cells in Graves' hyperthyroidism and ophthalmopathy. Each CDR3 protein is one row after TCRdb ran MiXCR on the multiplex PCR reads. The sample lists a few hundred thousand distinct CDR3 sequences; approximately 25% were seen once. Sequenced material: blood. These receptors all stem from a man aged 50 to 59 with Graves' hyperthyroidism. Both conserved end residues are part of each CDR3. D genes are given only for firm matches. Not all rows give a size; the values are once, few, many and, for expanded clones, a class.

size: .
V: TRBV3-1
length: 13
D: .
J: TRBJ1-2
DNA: TGTGCCAGCAGCCACACAAGGGATGGTGGCTACACCTTC
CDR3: CASSHTRDGGYTF

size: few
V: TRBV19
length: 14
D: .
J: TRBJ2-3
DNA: TGTGCCAGTAGTAATCGAGGCCTTACAGATACGCAGTATTTT
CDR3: CASSNRGLTDTQYF

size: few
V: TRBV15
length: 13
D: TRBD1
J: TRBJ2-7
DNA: TGTGCCACCAAGGGACAGGGCCCCTACGAGCAGTACTTC
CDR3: CATKGQGPYEQYF

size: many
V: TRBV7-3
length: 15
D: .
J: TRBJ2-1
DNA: TGTGCCAGCAGCTTAAGTCAGGGGTCCTACAATGAGCAGTTCTTC
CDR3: CASSLSQGSYNEQFF

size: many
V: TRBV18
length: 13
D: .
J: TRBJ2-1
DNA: TGTGCCAGCTCACCCTCGACTAGCAATGAGCAGTTCTTC
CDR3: CASSPSTSNEQFF

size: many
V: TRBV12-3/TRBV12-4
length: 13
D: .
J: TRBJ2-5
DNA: TGTGCCAGCAGTGTAGACGAGCGAGAGACCCAGTACTTC
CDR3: CASSVDERETQYF

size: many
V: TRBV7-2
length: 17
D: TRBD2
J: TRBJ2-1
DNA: TGTGCCAGCAGCCCGTTTGCGACTAGCGGGAGTAAGGATGAGCAGTTCTTC
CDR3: CASSPFATSGSKDEQFF

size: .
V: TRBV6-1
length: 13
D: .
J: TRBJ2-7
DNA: TGTGCCAGCAGCCCGCAGGGGACCGCCGAGCAGTACTTC
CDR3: CASSPQGTAEQYF

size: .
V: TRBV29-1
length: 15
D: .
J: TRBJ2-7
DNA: TGCAGCGTTGAAGAGGCCGGGACCCGTCCCTACGAGCAGTACTTC
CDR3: CSVEEAGTRPYEQYF

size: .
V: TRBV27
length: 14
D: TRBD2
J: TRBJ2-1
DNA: TGTGCCAGCACTCGAGCGGGAGGGCACAATGAGCAGTTCTTC
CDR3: CASTRAGGHNEQFF

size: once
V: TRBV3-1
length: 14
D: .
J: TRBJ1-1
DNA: TGTGCCAGCAGTGAACTAAGGGGGGACACTGAAGCTTTCTTT
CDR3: CASSELRGDTEAFF

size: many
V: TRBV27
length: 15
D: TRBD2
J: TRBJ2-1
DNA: TGTGCCAGCAGTTCGAGCGGGGGCTCCTACAATGAGCAGTTCTTC
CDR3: CASSSSGGSYNEQFF

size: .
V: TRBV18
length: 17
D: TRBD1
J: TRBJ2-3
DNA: TGTGCCAGCTCACCAAGGACAGGGGGTTTTGACACAGATACGCAGTATTTT
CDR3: CASSPRTGGFDTDTQYF

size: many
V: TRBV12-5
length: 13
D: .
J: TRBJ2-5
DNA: TGTGCTAGTGGTTTGAGGAACCAAGAGACCCAGTACTTC
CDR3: CASGLRNQETQYF

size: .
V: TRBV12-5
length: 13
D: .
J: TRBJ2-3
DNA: TGTGCTAGTGGCTCCGGGAGCCCTGATACGCAGTATTTT
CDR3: CASGSGSPDTQYF

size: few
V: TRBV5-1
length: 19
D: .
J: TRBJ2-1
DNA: TGCGCCAGCAGCTTGGATGGACAGCGGCGGCGGGAGTTGGACAATGAGCAGTTCTTC
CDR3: CASSLDGQRRRELDNEQFF

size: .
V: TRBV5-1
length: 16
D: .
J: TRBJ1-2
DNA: TGCGCCAGCAGCCCGGACCCGACAGATTTCGACTATGGCTACACCTTC
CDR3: CASSPDPTDFDYGYTF

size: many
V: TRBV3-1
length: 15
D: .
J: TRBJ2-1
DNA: TGTGCCAGCAGCCAAGATTTAGTTTCCTACAATGAGCAGTTCTTC
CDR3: CASSQDLVSYNEQFF

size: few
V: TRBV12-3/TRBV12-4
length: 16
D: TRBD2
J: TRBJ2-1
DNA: TGTGCCAGCAGTATTTTAGTTAGCGGGAGTTTAAATGAGCAGTTCTTC
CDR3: CASSILVSGSLNEQFF

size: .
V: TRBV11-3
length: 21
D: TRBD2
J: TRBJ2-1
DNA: TGTGCCAGCAGCCCCCGGGGGGTTAGTAGCGGGAGGGGGGGGGCCTACAATGAGCAGTTCTTC
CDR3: CASSPRGVSSGRGGAYNEQFF

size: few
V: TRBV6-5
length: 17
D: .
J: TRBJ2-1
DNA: TGTGCCAGCAGTTACCACCCCCCAGCGGGCTCCTACAATGAGCAGTTCTTC
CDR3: CASSYHPPAGSYNEQFF

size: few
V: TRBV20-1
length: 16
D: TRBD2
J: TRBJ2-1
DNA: TGCAGTGCTAGAATAATGAGCGGGAGGGCCTGGAATGAGCAGTTCTTC
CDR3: CSARIMSGRAWNEQFF

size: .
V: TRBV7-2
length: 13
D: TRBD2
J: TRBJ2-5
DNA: TGTGCCAGCAGCCGTGGGAGGGAAGAGACCCAGTACTTC
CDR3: CASSRGREETQYF

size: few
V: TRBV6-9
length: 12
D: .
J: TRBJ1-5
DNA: TGTGCCAGCAGTTACAAGAATCAGCCCCAGCATTTT
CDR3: CASSYKNQPQHF

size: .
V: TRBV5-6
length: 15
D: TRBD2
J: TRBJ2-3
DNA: TGTGCCAGCAGCTTTAGGACTAGCGCCGGTTGGACGCAGTATTTT
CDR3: CASSFRTSAGWTQYF

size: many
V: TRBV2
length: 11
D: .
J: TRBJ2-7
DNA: TGTGCCAGCAGGGTATCCTACGAGCAGTACTTC
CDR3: CASRVSYEQYF

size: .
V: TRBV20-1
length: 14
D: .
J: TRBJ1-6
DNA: TGCAGTGCTAGAGCGGGGTTCGGGGATTCACCCCTCCACTTT
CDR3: CSARAGFGDSPLHF

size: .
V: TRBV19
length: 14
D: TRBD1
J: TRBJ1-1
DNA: TGTGCCAGTAGTGCCAGGGGGGAGAGCACTGAAGCTTTCTTT
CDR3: CASSARGESTEAFF

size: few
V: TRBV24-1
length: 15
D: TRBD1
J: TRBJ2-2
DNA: TGTGCCACCGAGCCTAGGGGGCGCAACACCGGGGAGCTGTTTTTT
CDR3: CATEPRGRNTGELFF

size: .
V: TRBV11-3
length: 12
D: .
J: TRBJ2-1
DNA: TGTGCCAGCAGCTTCGGACTTTCTGAGCAGTTCTTC
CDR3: CASSFGLSEQFF

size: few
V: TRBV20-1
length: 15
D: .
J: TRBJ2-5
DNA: TGCAGTGCTAGAGAGGGCAGTTCTAAAGAGGAGACCCAGTACTTC
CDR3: CSAREGSSKEETQYF

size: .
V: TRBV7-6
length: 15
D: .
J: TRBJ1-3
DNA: TGTGCCAGCAGCTCGCGAGACGTATCGGGAAACACCATATATTTT
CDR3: CASSSRDVSGNTIYF

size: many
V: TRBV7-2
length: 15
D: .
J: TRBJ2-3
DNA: TGTGCCAGCAGCTTAGTGGCGGCGCGGGGAGATACGCAGTATTTT
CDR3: CASSLVAARGDTQYF

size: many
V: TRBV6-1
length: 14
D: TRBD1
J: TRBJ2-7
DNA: TGTGCCAGCAGTAGCCGGGACAGCGTCTACGAGCAGTACTTC
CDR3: CASSSRDSVYEQYF

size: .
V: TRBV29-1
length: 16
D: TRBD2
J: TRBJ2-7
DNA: TGCAGCGTTGAAGGGTACACTAGCGGGAGTCCTAACGAGCAGTACTTC
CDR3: CSVEGYTSGSPNEQYF

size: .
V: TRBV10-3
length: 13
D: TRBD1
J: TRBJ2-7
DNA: TGTGCCACTACGGGACAGGACTCCTACGAGCAGTACTTC
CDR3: CATTGQDSYEQYF

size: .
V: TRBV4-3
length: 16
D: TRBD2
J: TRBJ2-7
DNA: TGCGCCAGCAGCCAAGTGCCTAGCGGGGGAACCTACGAGCAGTACTTC
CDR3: CASSQVPSGGTYEQYF

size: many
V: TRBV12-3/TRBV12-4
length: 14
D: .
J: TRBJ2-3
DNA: TGTGCCAGCAGTTTACCCGGGGCGTCAGATACGCAGTATTTT
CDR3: CASSLPGASDTQYF

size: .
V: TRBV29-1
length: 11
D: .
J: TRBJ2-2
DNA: TGCAGCGTTAGGGTCTTCGGGGAGCTGTTTTTT
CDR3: CSVRVFGELFF

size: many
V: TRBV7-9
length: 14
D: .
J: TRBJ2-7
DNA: TGTGCCAGCAGCTTCGGGACGGTATCCTACGAGCAGTACTTC
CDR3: CASSFGTVSYEQYF

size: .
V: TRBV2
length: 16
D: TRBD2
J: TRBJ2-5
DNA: TGTGCCAGCAGTGGGCGGACTAGCGGGAGTGGTGGGACCCAGTACTTC
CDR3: CASSGRTSGSGGTQYF

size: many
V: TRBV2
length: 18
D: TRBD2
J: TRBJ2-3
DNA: TGTGCCAGCATTGGAGGACTAGCGGGACCTGCTAGCACAGATACGCAGTATTTT
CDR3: CASIGGLAGPASTDTQYF

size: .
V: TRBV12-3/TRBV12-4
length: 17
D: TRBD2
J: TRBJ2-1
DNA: TGTGCCAGCAGTGACGGGACTAGCGGGAAATCATACAATGAGCAGTTCTTC
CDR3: CASSDGTSGKSYNEQFF

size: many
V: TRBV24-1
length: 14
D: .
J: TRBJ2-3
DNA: TGTGCCACCAGTGATTTGTCCAGAACAGATACGCAGTATTTT
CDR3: CATSDLSRTDTQYF

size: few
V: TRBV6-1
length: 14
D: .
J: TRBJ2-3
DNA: TGTGCCAGCAGTATAGGGTTGCCCCCAGATACGCAGTATTTT
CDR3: CASSIGLPPDTQYF

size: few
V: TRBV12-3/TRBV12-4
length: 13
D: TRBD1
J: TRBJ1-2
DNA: TGTGCCAGCAGTTTAGCCGACAGGGGGGGCTACACCTTC
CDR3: CASSLADRGGYTF

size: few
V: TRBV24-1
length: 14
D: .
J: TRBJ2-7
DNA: TGTGCCACCAGTGACAGCGGACAGAGCTACGAGCAGTACTTC
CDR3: CATSDSGQSYEQYF

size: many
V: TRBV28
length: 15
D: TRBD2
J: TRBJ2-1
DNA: TGTGCCAGCACTACGACTAGCGGAGAATACAATGAGCAGTTCTTC
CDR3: CASTTTSGEYNEQFF

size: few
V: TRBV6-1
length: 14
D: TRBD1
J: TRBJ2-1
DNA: TGTGCCAGCAGGGCGTTGACAGGGTCGGGTGAGCAGTTCTTC
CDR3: CASRALTGSGEQFF

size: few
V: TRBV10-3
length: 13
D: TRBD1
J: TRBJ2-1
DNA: TGTGCCATCAGGGGGACAGGGGACAATGAGCAGTTCTTC
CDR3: CAIRGTGDNEQFF

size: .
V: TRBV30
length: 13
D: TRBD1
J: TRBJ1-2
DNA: TGTGCCTGGAGTGTAGGACAGGGTCATGGCTACACCTTC
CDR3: CAWSVGQGHGYTF

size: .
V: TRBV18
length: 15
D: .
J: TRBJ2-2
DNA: TGTGCCAGCTCACCTGTTCAGGGGAACACCGGGGAGCTGCTTTTT
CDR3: CASSPVQGNTGELLF

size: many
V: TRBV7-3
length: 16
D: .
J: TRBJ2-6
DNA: TGTGCCAGCAGCCCCCCGAGAGGGAGTGGGGCCAACGTCCTGACTTTC
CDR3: CASSPPRGSGANVLTF

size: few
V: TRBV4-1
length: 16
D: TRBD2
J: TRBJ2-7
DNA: TGCGCCAGCAGCCAAGATAGCGGACTAGCGGTGAACGAGCAGTACTTC
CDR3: CASSQDSGLAVNEQYF

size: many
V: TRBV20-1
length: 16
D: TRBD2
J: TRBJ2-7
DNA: TGCAGTGCTAAGGGGACTAGCGGGAGGTCAACCTACGAGCAGTACTTC
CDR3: CSAKGTSGRSTYEQYF

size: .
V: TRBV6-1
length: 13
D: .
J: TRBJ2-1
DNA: TGTGCCAGCAGCGGAGTGGCCTACAATGAGCAGTTCTTC
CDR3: CASSGVAYNEQFF

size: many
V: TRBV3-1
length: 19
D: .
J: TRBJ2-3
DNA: TGTGCCAGCAGCCAAGATGGACGGGTAGGTCGGTATGGCACAGATACGCAGTATTTT
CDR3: CASSQDGRVGRYGTDTQYF

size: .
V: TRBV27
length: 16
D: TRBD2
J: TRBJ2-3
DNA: TGTGCCAGCAGTTCCAGACTAGCGGCGGCCCCAGATACGCAGTATTTT
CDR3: CASSSRLAAAPDTQYF

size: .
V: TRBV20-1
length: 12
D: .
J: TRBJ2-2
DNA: TGCAGTGCTAGACTCCGCACCGGGGAGCTGTTTTTT
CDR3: CSARLRTGELFF

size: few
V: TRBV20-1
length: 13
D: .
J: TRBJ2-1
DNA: TGCAGTGCTAGTATCGGGGAGAGTAATGAGCAGTTCTTC
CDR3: CSASIGESNEQFF